This T cell receptor beta chain stems from a study of T cell responses to AZD1222 COVID-19 vaccine (dated by TCRdb to about 2021). Looking at the study overall: AZD1222 recipients whose second dose came at about 4 weeks and those whose second dose came at about 12 weeks were combined into one group, since spike-specific TCR depth and breadth did not differ between the two schedules. A total of just over 230 trial participants underwent TCR sequencing, of whom some 210 received two doses of AZD1222 and around 25 received two doses of the MenACWY control vaccine. Enrollment into the trials was organized by age into subgroups of 18-55, 56-69 and 70-plus years, and those subgroups contained approximately 160, 26 and 62 TCR-sequenced participants, respectively. Study-wide findings and limitations: No day 14 peak-response samples were available, so repertoires were characterized only after the peak T cell response. Conclusions about previously exposed vaccinees were limited because only 5 or 6 AZD1222 recipients were SARS-CoV-2 seropositive at baseline. Spike-specific TCR breadth and depth rose significantly after two AZD1222 doses compared with day 0 and with MenACWY recipients. Participants were mostly white British, with more females than males. The authors suggested clonal diversity may have been underestimated. The 56-69-year group was small, and its depth increase did not reach significance, likely because of low power. The whole spike protein was spanned by vaccine-associated CD4 TCRs, and dominant responses were seen in regions 160-218 and 743-854. Nearly half of unique spike-specific TCRs reportedly recognized epitopes outside regions mutated in the B.1.351 and B.1.1.7 variants.

The CDR3 regions of human TCRbeta chains were analyzed by immunosequencing. Regarding the original processing steps: TCRs in the repertoires were matched against a reference library of SARS-CoV-2-specific TCRs that had been generated with the MIRA antigen-specificity platform. Breadth meant the fraction of unique TCRs that were SARS-CoV-2-associated, whereas depth meant the fraction of total T cells that were SARS-CoV-2-associated. Using the MIRA data, each spike-specific TCR was assigned both to the spike region to which the TCR was reactive and to a CD4 or CD8 class. Log10-transformed breadth and depth values were compared by one-way ANOVA with Sidak's multiple comparisons tests. Entries here come from immuneACCESS through TCRdb and include only in-frame sequences with V and J called. Some clones fail to appear in such tables; in the studies checked, an unresolved V gene covers under half of the shortfall, and the cause of the remainder is unknown. V and J calls and clone size are copied from that table; D and trimming were computed from the DNA. For this sample there are more than 110,000 clones; just over 90% appear just once. About 3.4% of the sample is in the top ten clones.

With respect to this clone: This receptor's antigen is unknown. Base qualities are not at hand, and no much larger clone is one base apart.

CDR1 and CDR2, per the germline V gene, are SGHTS and YDEGEE. V is trimmed back by 4 bases and J by 4 bases, and the junction contains 13 bases that no gene match accounts for. Measured from the cysteine to the phenylalanine, the CDR3 is 16 residues long. CDR3 DNA only is kept here, 48 bases in frame from base 1. The time point label here, explained by the study, means: baseline before first vaccination. Vaccinee samples were obtained from the UK trials COV001 and COV002, which included a single-blind randomized controlled phase 2/3 trial of AZD1222 (ChAdOx1 nCoV-19) in healthy adults. For TCRbeta chain sequencing, PBMC samples were collected from trial participants at day 0 and at day 28 after the second dose.

The sequence is built from TRBV5-8 and TRBJ1-2, and 7 junction bases match TRBD1. Sequences were derived from peripheral blood, sampled on day 0 of AZD1222 vaccination. The clonotype originates from an adult in good health. The CDR3: CASSAFIPTGPYGYTF. In nucleotide form, the sequence is TGTGCCAGCAGCGCCTTTATCCCGACAGGGCCCTATGGCTACACCTTC.